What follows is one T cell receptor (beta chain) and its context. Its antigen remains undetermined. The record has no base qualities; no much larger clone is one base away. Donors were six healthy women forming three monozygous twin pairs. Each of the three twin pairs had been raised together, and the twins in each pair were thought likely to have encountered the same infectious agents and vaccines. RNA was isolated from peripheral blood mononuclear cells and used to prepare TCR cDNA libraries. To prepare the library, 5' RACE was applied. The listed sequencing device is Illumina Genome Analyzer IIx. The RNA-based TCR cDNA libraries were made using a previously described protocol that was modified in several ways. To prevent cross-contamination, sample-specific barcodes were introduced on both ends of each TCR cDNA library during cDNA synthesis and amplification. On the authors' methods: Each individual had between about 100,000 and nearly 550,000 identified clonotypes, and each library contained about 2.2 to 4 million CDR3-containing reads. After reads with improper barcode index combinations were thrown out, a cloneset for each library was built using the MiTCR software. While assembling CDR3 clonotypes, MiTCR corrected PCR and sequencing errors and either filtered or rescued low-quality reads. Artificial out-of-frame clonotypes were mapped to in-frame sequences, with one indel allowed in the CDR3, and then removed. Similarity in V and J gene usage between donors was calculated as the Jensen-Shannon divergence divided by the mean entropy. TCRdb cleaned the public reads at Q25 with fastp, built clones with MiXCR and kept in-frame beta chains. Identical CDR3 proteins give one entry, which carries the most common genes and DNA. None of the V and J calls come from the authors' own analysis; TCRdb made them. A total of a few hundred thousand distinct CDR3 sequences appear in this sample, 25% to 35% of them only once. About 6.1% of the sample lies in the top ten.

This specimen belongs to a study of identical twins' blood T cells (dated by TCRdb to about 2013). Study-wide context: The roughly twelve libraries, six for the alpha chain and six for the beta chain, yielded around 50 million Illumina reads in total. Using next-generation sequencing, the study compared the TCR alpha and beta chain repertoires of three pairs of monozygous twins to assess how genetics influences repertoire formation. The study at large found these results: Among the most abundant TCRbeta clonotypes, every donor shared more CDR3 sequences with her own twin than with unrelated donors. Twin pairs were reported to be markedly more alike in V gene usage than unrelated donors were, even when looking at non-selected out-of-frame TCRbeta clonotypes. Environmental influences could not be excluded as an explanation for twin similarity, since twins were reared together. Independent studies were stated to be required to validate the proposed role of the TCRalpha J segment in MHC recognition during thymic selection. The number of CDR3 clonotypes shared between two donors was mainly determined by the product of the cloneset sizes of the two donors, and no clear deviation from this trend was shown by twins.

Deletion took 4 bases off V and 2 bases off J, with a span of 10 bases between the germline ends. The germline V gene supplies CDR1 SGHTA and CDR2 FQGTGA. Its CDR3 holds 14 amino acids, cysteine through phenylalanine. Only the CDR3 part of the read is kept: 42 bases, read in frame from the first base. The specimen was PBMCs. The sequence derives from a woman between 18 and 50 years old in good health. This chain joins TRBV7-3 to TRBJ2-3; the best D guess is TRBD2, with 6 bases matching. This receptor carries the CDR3 CASSSGTFTDTQYF. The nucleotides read TGTGCCAGCAGCTCCGGGACTTTCACAGATACGCAGTATTTT. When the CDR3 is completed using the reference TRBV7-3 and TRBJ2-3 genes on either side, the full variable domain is GAGVSQTPSNKVTEKGKYVELRCDPISGHTALYWYRQSLGQGPEFLIYFQGTGAADDSGLPNDRFFAVRPEGSVSTLKIQRTERGDSAVYLCASSSGTFTDTQYFGPGTRLTVL.